The 18 T cell receptor beta chains in this list originate from one sample, sequenced in a study of cytomegalovirus exposure and HLA in healthy donors. It was with 60 Vbeta and 13 Jbeta primers that the PCR ran. The protocol was immunoSEQ multiplex PCR, while the TCRdb copy is restricted to in-frame clones and leaves out a portion. The sample includes about 110,000 clones, roughly 82% of them seen just once. Input material: PBMCs. The receptors here all came from a woman in her forties or fifties in good health and CMV-seropositive.

The chain couples TRBV7-9 to TRBJ2-2; 12 bases are a match to TRBD1. Germline CDR1 is SEHNR and CDR2 is FQNEAQ (reference sequence). Trimming at V came to 6 bases and at J to 6 bases, leaving 5 bases not matched to a gene. The CDR3 runs to 15 residues. The CDR3 DNA reads as TGTGCCAGCAGTGGGACAGGGGGCAAGGCCGGGGAGCTGTTTTTT. Its translation: CASSGTGGKAGELFF. Complete variable domain (other parts from reference TRBV7-9 and TRBJ2-2): DTGVSQNPRHKITKRGQNVTFRCDPISEHNRLYWYRQTLGQGPEFLTYFQNEAQLEKSRLLSDRFSAERPKGSFSTLEIQRTEQGDSAMYLCASSGTGGKAGELFFGEGSRLTVL.

The chain carries TRBV5-4 and TRBJ2-3, with 8 bases matching TRBD2. The junction had 8 bases not matched to a gene; V was cut back by 4 bases and J by 4 bases. CDR3 length: 15 amino acids. Germline V gene lookup returns CDR1 SGHNT and CDR2 YYREEE (reference sequence). This chain's CDR3 is CASSRTGGPSDTQYF. The CDR3 nucleotides are TGTGCCAGCAGCAGAACGGGGGGGCCCTCAGATACGCAGTATTTT.

The chain uses TRBV27 and TRBJ1-1; D gene unclear. This CDR3 is 15 amino acids long. V lost 8 bases to trimming and J lost 0 bases, with 16 bases between them. Germline CDR1 reads MNHEY; CDR2 reads SMNVEV (reference sequence). The CDR3 DNA reads as TGTGCCAGCGCCCAGGCCGTGAATGTGAACACTGAAGCTTTCTTT. It is translated as CASAQAVNVNTEAFF.

V gene TRBV6-6 combines with J gene TRBJ1-5; D is perhaps TRBD1 (6 bases). Deletions cut 2 bases from V and 4 bases from J, with 12 bases between. CDR3 size: 15 residues. The V gene's germline CDR1 is MNHNY and CDR2 SVGAGI (reference sequence). The CDR3 bases are TGTGCCAGCAGTTACGTCACAGGGCCAAATCAGCCCCAGCATTTT. The encoded protein is CASSYVTGPNQPQHF.

This chain connects TRBV27 to TRBJ1-4, with unresolved D. Looked up from germline, CDR1 is MNHEY and CDR2 is SMNVEV (reference sequence). There are 16 residues in the CDR3. V lost 1 base to trimming and J lost 5 bases, with 14 bases between them. DNA of the CDR3: TGTGCCAGCAGTTTATGGTCGGGGAGGCAGAATGAAAAACTGTTTTTT. This encodes CASSLWSGRQNEKLFF.

V and J are TRBV6-6 and TRBJ1-5; 8 bases align to TRBD1. The CDR3 spans 16 residues. Unmatched junction bases numbered 10, after V lost 5 bases and J lost 4 bases. Germline loops: CDR1 MNHNY, CDR2 SVGAGI (reference sequence). Here the CDR3 reads CASSLIQGAANQPQHF. The DNA for the CDR3 is TGTGCCAGCAGTCTTATTCAGGGGGCTGCAAATCAGCCCCAGCATTTT.

This chain joins TRBV11-1 and TRBJ2-3; 9 nucleotides agree with TRBD2. The CDR3 sequence is 15 residues long. Losses at the gene ends were 5 bases for V and 3 bases for J; bases not matched to a gene: 6. The germline V gene has CDR1 SGHAT and CDR2 FQDESV (reference sequence). As DNA, the CDR3 is TGTGCCAGCAGCCCTGTTAGCGGGGGTACAGATACGCAGTATTTT. Encoded protein: CASSPVSGGTDTQYF.

V usage is TRBV5-1 and J usage is TRBJ1-2; D perhaps matches TRBD1 (5 bases). Trimming took off 2 bases at V and 6 bases at J, with 11 bases between the two ends. Germline-derived CDR1 and CDR2 are SGHRS and YFSETQ. The CDR3 is made up of 13 amino acids. The CDR3 reads CASSLGRVNGYTF. CDR3 nucleotides: TGCGCCAGCAGCTTAGGCAGGGTGAATGGCTACACCTTC.

The rearrangement links TRBV19 to TRBJ2-1; the D gene is possibly TRBD1 (5 bases). CDR1 and CDR2 (germline): LNHDA, SQIVND (reference sequence). V was clipped by 8 bases and J by 1 base, with 15 bases between them. This CDR3 is 15 amino acids long. This CDR3 is CASSQFQGSYNEQFF. The CDR3 bases are TGTGCCAGTTCCCAGTTTCAGGGTTCCTACAATGAGCAGTTCTTC.

Regarding this clone: The same CDR3 can be traced to other DNA sequences in this sample. The chain joins TRBV30 to TRBJ1-4; 8 nucleotides align to TRBD1. CDR3 length: 17 residues. Germline CDR1 GTSNPN, CDR2 SVGIG (reference sequence). The J segment lost 3 bases and the V segment lost 0 bases, leaving 9 bases of the junction unmatched. This chain's CDR3 is CAWSVQSQGAANEKLFF. CDR3 nucleotide sequence: TGTGCCTGGAGTGTCCAATCTCAGGGGGCAGCTAATGAAAAACTGTTTTTT.

The CDR3 is CGYRGNTGELFF. CDR3 nucleotide sequence: TGCGGCTACAGGGGAAACACCGGGGAGCTGTTTTTT. V gene TRBV29-1 combines with J gene TRBJ2-2; 7 bases match TRBD1. CDR1 is SQVTM, CDR2 ANQGSEA, per germline. The CDR3 runs 12 residues.

This chain links TRBV19 with TRBJ1-1; D is unclear. This CDR3 is 14 amino acids long. The germline V gene encodes CDR1 LNHDA and CDR2 SQIVND (reference sequence). V was pared by 0 bases and J by 2 bases, with 7 bases between. The CDR3 spells CASSIDRGNTEAFF. In DNA, the CDR3 is TGTGCCAGTAGTATAGATCGGGGAAACACTGAAGCTTTCTTT.

The CDR3 here is CSGRVYYEQYF. The CDR3 DNA reads as TGCAGTGGGAGGGTTTACTACGAGCAGTACTTC. The chain is built from TRBV20-1 and TRBJ2-7; a possible D gene is TRBD2 (6 bases). The germline V gene has CDR1 DFQATT and CDR2 SNEGSKA (reference sequence). V was pared by 7 bases and J by 3 bases, with 10 bases between. CDR3 length equals 11 residues.

The chain is built from TRBV7-9 and TRBJ2-7; tentatively, D is TRBD2 (5 bases). From germline, CDR1 is SEHNR and CDR2 FQNEAQ (reference sequence). This CDR3 contains 14 residues. The V gene lost 8 bases and the J gene lost 2 bases, with 16 bases spanning the gap. This CDR3 reads CASDGLDTAYEQYF. CDR3 coding DNA: TGTGCCAGCGACGGACTCGACACAGCCTACGAGCAGTACTTC.

The rearrangement uses TRBV7-3 and TRBJ2-2, with TRBD1 identical over 10 bases. CDR3 length: 14 amino acids. Unmatched junction bases numbered 5, after V lost 5 bases and J lost 8 bases. Germline V gene data show CDR1 as SGHTA and CDR2 as FQGTGA. This CDR3 is CASSLDRGLGELFF. The DNA for the CDR3 is TGTGCCAGCAGCCTTGACAGGGGGCTAGGGGAGCTGTTTTTT. The variable domain in full, completed from reference TRBV7-3 and TRBJ2-2, reads GAGVSQTPSNKVTEKGKYVELRCDPISGHTALYWYRQSLGQGPEFLIYFQGTGAADDSGLPNDRFFAVRPEGSVSTLKIQRTERGDSAVYLCASSLDRGLGELFFGEGSRLTVL.

This chain links TRBV27 with TRBJ2-7; possibly TRBD1 for D (5 bases). CDR1 is MNHEY, CDR2 SMNVEV, per germline (reference sequence). The V gene lost 3 bases and the J gene lost 5 bases, with 20 bases spanning the gap. This CDR3 is built from 16 residues. The CDR3 here is CASSFTETDASDEQYF. Here the CDR3 DNA reads TGTGCCAGCAGTTTTACTGAGACAGATGCTTCCGACGAGCAGTACTTC.

In its sample, this clone was seen once. The V and J genes are TRBV25-1 and TRBJ1-1, with TRBD1 matching over 7 bases. The V gene's germline CDR1 is MGHDK and CDR2 SYGVNS. The CDR3 is made up of 14 amino acids. The ends lost 6 bases at V and 1 base at J; junction bases unmatched: 5. CDR3 nucleotides: TGTGCCAGCAGCCCAGGGGGGACGAACACTGAAGCTTTCTTT. Amino acid sequence: CASSPGGTNTEAFF. Full variable domain (rest looked up from reference TRBV25-1 and TRBJ1-1): EADIYQTPRYLVIGTGKKITLECSQTMGHDKMYWYQQDPGMELHLIHYSYGVNSTEKGDLSSESTVSRIRTEHFPLTLESARPSHTSQYLCASSPGGTNTEAFFGQGTRLTVV.

The V gene is TRBV9, the J gene TRBJ2-7; weak D call: TRBD1 (6 bases). This CDR3 has 14 amino acids. V lost 0 bases to trimming and J lost 2 bases, with 9 bases between them. Germline V CDR1 and CDR2: SGDLS, YYNGEE. The CDR3 DNA reads TGTGCCAGCAGCGTAGGGACAGCCACCTACGAGCAGTACTTC. This gives the protein CASSVGTATYEQYF.